This TCR beta chain emerged from a study of T cell responses to AZD1222 COVID-19 vaccine. On the study more broadly: Second-dose recipients at about 4 or about 12 weeks were treated as one pooled group. Study outcomes and limitations: Just 6 or 7 people given AZD1222 tested seropositive at baseline. CD4 TCRs associated with vaccination spanned spike, dominating at 160-218 and 743-854.

Profiling relied on immunoSEQ multiplex PCR, and the TCRdb table lists in-frame clones only, not all of them. This table holds about 67,000 clones, around 84% found once. A note on this clone: The antigen remains unidentified.

Germline CDR1 and CDR2: SGHNT and YYREEE (reference sequence). This CDR3 contains 14 residues. Trimming removed 0 bases from V and 3 bases from J; junction bases left unmatched: 2. The sequences come from peripheral blood, collected on day 0 of AZD1222 vaccination. The chain uses TRBV5-4 and TRBJ2-7, with 8 nucleotides matching TRBD1. This receptor was taken from an adult in good health. The CDR3 nucleotides are TGTGCCAGCAGCTTGGGGACAGGGCTCTACGAGCAGTACTTC. This codes for CASSLGTGLYEQYF. The full variable domain, with the rest looked up from reference TRBV5-4 and TRBJ2-7, is ETGVTQSPTHLIKTRGQQVTLRCSSQSGHNTVSWYQQALGQGPQFIFQYYREEENGRGNFPPRFSGLQFPNYSSELNVNALELDDSALYLCASSLGTGLYEQYFGPGTRLTVT.